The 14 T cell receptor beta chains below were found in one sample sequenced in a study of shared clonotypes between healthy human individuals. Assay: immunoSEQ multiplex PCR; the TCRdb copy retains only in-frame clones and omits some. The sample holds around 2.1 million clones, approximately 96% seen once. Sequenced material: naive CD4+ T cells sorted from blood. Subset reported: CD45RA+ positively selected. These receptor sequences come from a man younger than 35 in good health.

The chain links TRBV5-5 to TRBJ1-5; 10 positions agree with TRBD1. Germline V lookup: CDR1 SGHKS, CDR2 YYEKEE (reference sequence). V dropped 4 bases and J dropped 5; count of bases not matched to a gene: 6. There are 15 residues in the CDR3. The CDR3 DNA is TGTGCCAGCAGCGTTCGACAGGGGGCACATCAGCCCCAGCATTTT. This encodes CASSVRQGAHQPQHF.

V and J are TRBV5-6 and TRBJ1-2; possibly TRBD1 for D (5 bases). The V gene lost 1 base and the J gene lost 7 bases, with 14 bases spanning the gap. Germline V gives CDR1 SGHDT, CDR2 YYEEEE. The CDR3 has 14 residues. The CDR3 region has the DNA TGTGCCAGCAGCTTGTTAGAGCGCCAGGGTGGCTACACCTTC. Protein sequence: CASSLLERQGGYTF. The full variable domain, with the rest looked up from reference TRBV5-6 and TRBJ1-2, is DAGVTQSPTHLIKTRGQQVTLRCSPKSGHDTVSWYQQALGQGPQFIFQYYEEEERQRGNFPDRFSGHQFPNYSSELNVNALLLGDSALYLCASSLLERQGGYTFGSGTRLTVV.

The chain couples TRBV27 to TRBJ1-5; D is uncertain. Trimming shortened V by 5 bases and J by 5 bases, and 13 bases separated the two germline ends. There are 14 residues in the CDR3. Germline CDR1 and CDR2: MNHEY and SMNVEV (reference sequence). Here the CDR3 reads CASSPGYDHQPQHF. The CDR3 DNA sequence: TGTGCCAGCAGTCCCGGGTATGATCATCAGCCCCAGCATTTT.

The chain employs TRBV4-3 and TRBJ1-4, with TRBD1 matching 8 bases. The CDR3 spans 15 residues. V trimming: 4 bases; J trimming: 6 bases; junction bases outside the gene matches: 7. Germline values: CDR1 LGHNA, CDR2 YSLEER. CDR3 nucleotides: TGCGCCAGCAGCCGGACCGGGACAGGAGATGAAAAACTGTTTTTT. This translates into CASSRTGTGDEKLFF.

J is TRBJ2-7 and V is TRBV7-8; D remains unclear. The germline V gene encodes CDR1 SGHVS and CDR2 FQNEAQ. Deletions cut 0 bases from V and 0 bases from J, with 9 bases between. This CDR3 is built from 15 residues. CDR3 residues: CASSLAGGTSYEQYF. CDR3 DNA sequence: TGTGCCAGCAGCTTAGCAGGCGGCACCTCCTACGAGCAGTACTTC. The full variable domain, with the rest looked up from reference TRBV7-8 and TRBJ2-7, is GAGVSQSPRYKVAKRGQDVALRCDPISGHVSLFWYQQALGQGPEFLTYFQNEAQLDKSGLPSDRFFAERPEGSVSTLKIQRTQQEDSAVYLCASSLAGGTSYEQYFGPGTRLTVT.

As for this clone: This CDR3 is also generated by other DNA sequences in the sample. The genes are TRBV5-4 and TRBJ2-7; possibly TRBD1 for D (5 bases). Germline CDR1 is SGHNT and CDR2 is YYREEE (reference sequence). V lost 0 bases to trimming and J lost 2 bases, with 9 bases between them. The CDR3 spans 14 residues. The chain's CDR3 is CASSLDQGPYEQYF. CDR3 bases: TGTGCCAGCAGCTTGGATCAGGGTCCCTACGAGCAGTACTTC. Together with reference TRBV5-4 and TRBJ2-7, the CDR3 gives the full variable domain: ETGVTQSPTHLIKTRGQQVTLRCSSQSGHNTVSWYQQALGQGPQFIFQYYREEENGRGNFPPRFSGLQFPNYSSELNVNALELDDSALYLCASSLDQGPYEQYFGPGTRLTVT.

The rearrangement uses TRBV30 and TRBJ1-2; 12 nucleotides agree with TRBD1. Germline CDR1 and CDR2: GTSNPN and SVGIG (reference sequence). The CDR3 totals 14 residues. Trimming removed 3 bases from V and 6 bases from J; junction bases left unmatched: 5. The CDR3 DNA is TGTGCCTGGAGGGGACAGGGGGCGCGTCATGGCTACACCTTC. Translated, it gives CAWRGQGARHGYTF. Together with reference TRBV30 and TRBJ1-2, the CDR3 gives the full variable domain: SQTIHQWPATLVQPVGSPLSLECTVEGTSNPNLYWYRQAAGRGLQLLFYSVGIGQISSEVPQNLSASRPQDRQFILSSKKLLLSDSGFYLCAWRGQGARHGYTFGSGTRLTVV.

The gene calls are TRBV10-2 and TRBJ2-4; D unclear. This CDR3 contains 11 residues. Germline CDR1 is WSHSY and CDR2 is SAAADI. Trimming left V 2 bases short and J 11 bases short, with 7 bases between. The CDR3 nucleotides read TGCGCCAGCAGTGAGGGCCAGGTTCAGTACTTC. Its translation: CASSEGQVQYF.

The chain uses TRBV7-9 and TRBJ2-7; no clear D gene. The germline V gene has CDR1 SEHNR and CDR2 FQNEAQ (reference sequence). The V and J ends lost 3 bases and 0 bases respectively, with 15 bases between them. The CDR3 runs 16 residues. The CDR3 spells CASSFSYGERSYEQYF. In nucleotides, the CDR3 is TGTGCCAGCAGCTTCAGCTACGGTGAGCGCTCCTACGAGCAGTACTTC.

CDR3 residues: CASSRQVGYGYTF. As DNA, the CDR3 is TGTGCCAGCAGTCGACAGGTAGGGTATGGCTACACCTTC. The chain recombines TRBV28 with TRBJ1-2; tentatively, D is TRBD1 (6 bases). Per the germline V gene, CDR1 is MDHEN and CDR2 is SYDVKM. The CDR3 contains 13 residues. The V end was cut by 5 bases, the J end by 5 bases, with 12 bases between.

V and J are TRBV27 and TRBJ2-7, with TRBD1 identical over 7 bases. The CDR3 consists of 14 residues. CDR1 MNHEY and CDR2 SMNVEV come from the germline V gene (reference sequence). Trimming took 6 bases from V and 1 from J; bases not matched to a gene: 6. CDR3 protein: CASSRWGQSYEQYF. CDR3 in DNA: TGTGCCAGCAGCCGGTGGGGACAGTCCTACGAGCAGTACTTC.

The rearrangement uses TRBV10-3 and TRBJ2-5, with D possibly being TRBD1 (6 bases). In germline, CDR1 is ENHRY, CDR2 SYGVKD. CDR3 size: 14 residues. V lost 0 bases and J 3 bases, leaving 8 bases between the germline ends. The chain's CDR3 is CAISESNREETQYF. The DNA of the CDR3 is TGTGCCATCAGTGAGTCGAACAGGGAAGAGACCCAGTACTTC.

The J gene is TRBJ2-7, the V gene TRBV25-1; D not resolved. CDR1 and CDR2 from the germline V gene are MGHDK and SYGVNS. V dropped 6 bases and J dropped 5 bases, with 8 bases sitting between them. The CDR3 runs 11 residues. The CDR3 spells CASRYGDEQYF. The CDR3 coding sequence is TGTGCCAGCAGGTATGGGGACGAGCAGTACTTC.

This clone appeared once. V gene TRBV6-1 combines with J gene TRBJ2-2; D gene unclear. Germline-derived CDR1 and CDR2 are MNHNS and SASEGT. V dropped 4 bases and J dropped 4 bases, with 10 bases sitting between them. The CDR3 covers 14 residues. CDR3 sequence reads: CASSATPITGELFF. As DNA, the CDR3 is TGTGCCAGCAGTGCGACACCCATCACCGGGGAGCTGTTTTTT.